The 23 T cell receptor beta chains in this list originate from one sample, sequenced in a study of CD8+CD57+ T cells in acquired aplastic anemia. The use of genomic DNA as template underpinned the TCR beta VDJ and CDR3 profiling. TCRdb reanalysed the reads using MiXCR and keeps one entry per CDR3 protein. The repertoire has around 430,000 distinct CDR3 sequences, more than 25% of them found once; the top ten carry 0.75% to 0.95%. Patients chosen for sequencing had CD8+CD57+ cells that had expanded, as shown by flow cytometry. Sample: sorted CD4+, CD8+, or CD8+CD57+ T cells (not recorded which) from PBMCs. The receptors shown here come from a human donor with aplastic anemia.

This chain uses TRBV4-2 with TRBJ2-2; D gene uncertain. Germline-derived CDR1 and CDR2 are LGHNA and YNFKEQ. CDR3 length: 14 residues. Trimming removed 5 bases from V and 3 bases from J, with 10 bases in between. For the CDR3, the DNA is TGTGCCAGCAGCGTTGACGGAGACACCGGGGAGCTGTTTTTT. Protein product: CASSVDGDTGELFF.

The V and J genes are TRBV20-1 and TRBJ1-4; D remains unclear. The CDR3 loop spans 12 amino acids. Looked up from germline, CDR1 is DFQATT and CDR2 is SNEGSKA (reference sequence). Trimming pared 5 bases from V and 7 bases from J, leaving 11 bases between. The CDR3 here is CSAQGFGEKLFF. As DNA, the CDR3 is TGCAGTGCTCAAGGGTTCGGTGAAAAACTGTTTTTT.

On this clonotype itself: A single base separates this from a much larger clone, so it may be a read error. The rearrangement links TRBV20-1 to TRBJ2-7; no definite D call. CDR1 and CDR2 (germline): DFQATT, SNEGSKA (reference sequence). There are 10 residues in the CDR3. The CDR3 is CSASRIEQSF. The CDR3 DNA follows: TGCAGTGCCAGTAGGATTGAGCAGTCCTTC.

The chain carries TRBV10-2 and TRBJ2-5; D not resolved. V dropped 6 bases and J dropped 5 bases, with 19 bases sitting between them. This CDR3 region has 15 residues. CDR1 is WSHSY, CDR2 SAAADI, per germline. CDR3 residues: CASSRPGPGGETQYF. The CDR3 nucleotides are TGCGCCAGCAGCCGACCGGGCCCCGGTGGGGAGACCCAGTACTTC.

To note about this clonotype: Just one base apart from a much larger clone, this may be a read error. The chain combines TRBV7-2 with TRBJ1-2; a possible D gene is TRBD1 (5 bases). The CDR3 is 14 amino acids. Trimming left V 5 bases short and J 5 bases short, with 15 bases between. Germline V gene data show CDR1 as SGHTA and CDR2 as FQGNSA. CDR3 coding DNA: TGTGCCAGCAGCCCTGCCGAGACAGAATATGGCTACACCTTC. Translated: CASSPAETEYGYTF.

The rearrangement uses TRBV10-3 and TRBJ2-7; D uncertain. Germline CDR1 ENHRY, CDR2 SYGVKD. V lost 6 bases and J lost 0, with 9 bases in between. The CDR3 sequence is 13 residues long. CDR3 coding DNA: TGTGCCATCAGGGACCGTAGCTCCTACGAGCAGTACTTC. This translates into CAIRDRSSYEQYF.

The chain carries TRBV6-1 and TRBJ1-5, with no clear D. This CDR3 contains 14 residues. Germline V gene data show CDR1 as MNHNS and CDR2 as SASEGT. Trimming pared 1 base from V and 7 bases from J, leaving 11 bases between. The CDR3 region is CASSEGRGVQPQHF. In DNA form, the CDR3 reads TGTGCCAGCAGTGAAGGGAGAGGAGTCCAGCCCCAGCATTTT.

The rearrangement links TRBV11-2 to TRBJ2-3; D is ambiguous. The germline V and J ends were trimmed by 5 bases and 0 bases, with 15 bases remaining between them. The CDR3 is 16 amino acids. Germline CDR1 is SGHAT and CDR2 is FQNNGV. CDR3 protein: CASSVRFGGSTDTQYF. The CDR3 DNA sequence: TGTGCCAGCAGCGTGCGGTTCGGCGGCAGCACAGATACGCAGTATTTT.

This clonotype was seen a handful of times. V is TRBV30 and J is TRBJ2-1, with D perhaps TRBD2 (6 bases). Germline-derived CDR1 and CDR2 are GTSNPN and SVGIG (reference sequence). V was cut by 8 bases and J by 5 bases, with 10 bases left in between. This CDR3 is 11 amino acids long. The CDR3 is CAGWRDNEQFF. CDR3 DNA sequence: TGTGCCGGGTGGAGGGACAATGAGCAGTTCTTC.

The J gene is TRBJ1-1, the V gene TRBV10-3, with 8 bases matching TRBD1. Germline lookup yields CDR1 ENHRY and CDR2 SYGVKD. After removal of 5 bases from V and 3 bases from J, the junction contained 5 bases not matched to a gene. This CDR3 comprises 14 residues. The CDR3 region is CAISTDRVDTEAFF. The CDR3 bases are TGTGCCATCAGTACGGACAGGGTCGACACTGAAGCTTTCTTT.

As to this clonotype: A much larger clonotype is one base distant, so this may be a read error. The CDR3 DNA is TGCAGTGCCCCTGACGGCCTGGACACTGAAGCTTTCTTT. The encoded protein is CSAPDGLDTEAFF. This rearrangement joins TRBV20-1 to TRBJ1-1; D remains ambiguous. Looked up from germline, CDR1 is DFQATT and CDR2 is SNEGSKA (reference sequence). V gave up 6 bases and J gave up 3 bases, with 14 bases separating them. The CDR3 sequence is 13 residues long.

The chain recombines TRBV25-1 with TRBJ2-5, with 7 bases that match TRBD1. The CDR3 is made up of 13 amino acids. With 8 bases clipped from V and 2 bases from J, the junction kept 5 bases outside the gene matches. Germline CDR1 MGHDK, CDR2 SYGVNS. CDR3 amino acids: CASRQGPQETQYF. CDR3 DNA: TGTGCCAGCCGACAGGGACCTCAAGAGACCCAGTACTTC.

The genes are TRBV6-5 and TRBJ1-2, with TRBD1 identical over 7 bases. This CDR3 has 13 amino acids. V was pared by 6 bases and J by 4 bases, with 5 bases of the junction left unmatched. Germline V gene lookup returns CDR1 MNHEY and CDR2 SVGAGI. CDR3 protein: CASRLDRAYGYTF. The CDR3, as DNA: TGTGCCAGCAGACTCGACAGGGCCTATGGCTACACCTTC.

This clonotype has a count of ten or more. The CDR3 sequence: CASRSWPGDGGYTF. The CDR3 nucleotides read TGTGCCAGTAGATCCTGGCCCGGGGATGGTGGCTACACCTTC. The chain combines TRBV19 with TRBJ1-2, with D unclear. The ends were cut back, 6 bases at V and 7 bases at J, with 18 bases in the middle. The length of the CDR3 is 14 residues. Germline V gives CDR1 LNHDA, CDR2 SQIVND (reference sequence).

The rearrangement joins TRBV11-2 to TRBJ2-2; 15 nucleotides match TRBD2. The V segment lost 1 base and the J segment 8 bases; nucleotides outside the gene matches: 8. The V gene's germline CDR1 is SGHAT and CDR2 FQNNGV. This CDR3 is 18 amino acids long. CDR3: CASSLGGTSGGPGGELFF. CDR3 nucleotide sequence: TGTGCCAGCAGCTTAGGCGGGACTAGCGGGGGGCCTGGGGGGGAGCTGTTTTTT.

This clonotype showed up many times. The chain employs TRBV27 and TRBJ1-2; 8 bases fit TRBD1. Germline V gene sequence: CDR1 MNHEY, CDR2 SMNVEV (reference sequence). CDR3 length: 12 amino acids. V dropped 5 bases and J dropped 8; count of bases not matched to a gene: 4. The chain's CDR3 is CASSGQGSGYTF. In DNA form, the CDR3 reads TGTGCCAGCAGTGGACAGGGATCGGGCTACACCTTC.

This chain connects TRBV24-1 to TRBJ1-5; D is ambiguous. Looked up from germline, CDR1 is KGHDR and CDR2 is SFDVKD. This CDR3 has 13 amino acids. With 10 bases removed from V and 3 bases from J, the gap between germline ends came to 12 bases. The DNA for the CDR3 is TGTGCCACGATGGGCAGGATCAATCAGCCCCAGCATTTT. It translates to CATMGRINQPQHF.

This clonotype appeared many times. CDR3 region: CSVVPAGVETQYF. In DNA form, the CDR3 reads TGCAGCGTTGTCCCAGCGGGGGTGGAGACCCAGTACTTC. The V and J genes are TRBV29-1 and TRBJ2-5; 8 nucleotides line up with TRBD2. The CDR3 length is 13 residues. Germline lookup yields CDR1 SQVTM and CDR2 ANQGSEA. V shed 4 bases and J 5 bases; nucleotides not matched to a gene: 6.

The rearrangement uses TRBV10-3 and TRBJ2-1, with TRBD1 matching over 9 bases. From germline, CDR1 is ENHRY and CDR2 SYGVKD. This CDR3 region has 12 residues. The ends lost 11 bases at V and 6 bases at J; junction bases unmatched: 5. The CDR3 sequence is CAVGTGINEQFF. CDR3 DNA sequence: TGTGCCGTCGGGACAGGGATCAATGAGCAGTTCTTC.

This clonotype was recorded at least ten times. V usage is TRBV2 and J usage is TRBJ2-1; the D gene is possibly TRBD1 (6 bases). The CDR3 has 15 amino acids. Trimming took 6 bases from V and 3 from J, leaving 15 bases between them. In germline, CDR1 is SNHLY, CDR2 FYNNEI. In DNA form, the CDR3 reads TGTGCCAGCAGCCCAGGGGCAAGACACTACAATGAGCAGTTCTTC. The encoded protein is CASSPGARHYNEQFF.

This clonotype occurred many times. The chain has TRBV20-1 and TRBJ2-3, with TRBD2 matching 10 bases. This CDR3 contains 14 residues. The germline gives CDR1 DFQATT, CDR2 SNEGSKA (reference sequence). J gave up 5 bases and V 5 bases, and 7 bases lay outside the gene matches. This CDR3 reads CSAFQREGGDTQYF. As DNA, the CDR3 is TGCAGTGCTTTCCAGCGGGAGGGTGGAGATACGCAGTATTTT.

The chain links TRBV27 to TRBJ2-1, with 10 bases identical to TRBD2. CDR1 is MNHEY and CDR2 is SMNVEV in the germline V gene (reference sequence). The CDR3 is 15 amino acids. The ends lost 6 bases at V and 2 bases at J; junction bases unmatched: 4. The CDR3 loop reads CASRRSGGAYNEQFF. CDR3 DNA sequence: TGTGCCAGCAGGCGAAGCGGGGGGGCCTACAATGAGCAGTTCTTC.

This clonotype has a count of ten or more. The chain links TRBV9 to TRBJ2-7; D is perhaps TRBD1 (6 bases). Germline lookup yields CDR1 SGDLS and CDR2 YYNGEE. Trimming took 1 base from V and 0 from J, leaving 17 bases between them. The CDR3 is made up of 17 amino acids. The CDR3 nucleotides read TGTGCCAGCAGCGTATCCCCCCAGGGGTCGGGCTCCTACGAGCAGTACTTC. Translating gives CASSVSPQGSGSYEQYF.